This is a list of T cell receptor beta chains from one sample in a study of STAT5B mutations in CD4+ large granular lymphocyte leukemia. Assay used: immunoSEQ multiplex PCR; TCRdb lists only in-frame clones, some missing. Among fewer than 35,000 clones listed, 69% were seen once. The specimen was CD4+ T cells from blood buffy coats. The receptors here all came from a human donor in good health. Both conserved end residues are part of each CDR3. A D gene is named only where the DNA matches it firmly. The listing skips clone size in some rows; elsewhere it reads once, few, many or a size class.

J	V	D	size	DNA	CDR3
TRBJ2-2	TRBV6-1	TRBD2	-	TGTGCCAGCAGATCGCGGGGGGATAACACCGGGGAGCTGTTTTTT	CASRSRGDNTGELFF
TRBJ2-5	TRBV4-1	-	-	TGCGCCAGCAGCCAGGATTTAAGGGGGGCGCAAGGGCAGTACTTC	CASSQDLRGAQGQYF
TRBJ2-3	TRBV5-1	TRBD2	once	TGCGCCAGCAGCTTTCGGACGAAGCGGGGGGGCCAGAAGAGCACAGATACGCAGTATTTT	CASSFRTKRGGQKSTDTQYF
TRBJ2-7	TRBV7-7	-	-	TGTGCCAGCAGCTTGGCGCAGGGGGGAGGCGAGCAGTACTTC	CASSLAQGGGEQYF
TRBJ1-6	TRBV11-2	TRBD1	-	TGTGCCAGCCAAGGAAACAGGGGCTATTCACCCCTCCACTTT	CASQGNRGYSPLHF
TRBJ2-6	TRBV2	-	once	TGTGCCAGCAGGCCCGGCTCTGGGGCCAACGTCCTGACTTTC	CASRPGSGANVLTF
TRBJ1-1	TRBV2	TRBD1	-	TGTGCCAGCACCAGACAGGGGGGTAACACTGAAGCTTTCTTT	CASTRQGGNTEAFF
TRBJ1-6	TRBV9	-	-	TGTGCCAGCAGCGTGAGGGCCGATTCACCCCTCCACTTT	CASSVRADSPLHF
TRBJ1-2	TRBV11-2	-	-	TGTGCCAGCAGCTTAGGGGGGATCGGGGGCGACTATGGCTACACCTTC	CASSLGGIGGDYGYTF
TRBJ2-1	TRBV5-4	-	-	TGTGCCAGCAGCCAGGGCCCACAGGGACCGTTCTTC	CASSQGPQGPFF